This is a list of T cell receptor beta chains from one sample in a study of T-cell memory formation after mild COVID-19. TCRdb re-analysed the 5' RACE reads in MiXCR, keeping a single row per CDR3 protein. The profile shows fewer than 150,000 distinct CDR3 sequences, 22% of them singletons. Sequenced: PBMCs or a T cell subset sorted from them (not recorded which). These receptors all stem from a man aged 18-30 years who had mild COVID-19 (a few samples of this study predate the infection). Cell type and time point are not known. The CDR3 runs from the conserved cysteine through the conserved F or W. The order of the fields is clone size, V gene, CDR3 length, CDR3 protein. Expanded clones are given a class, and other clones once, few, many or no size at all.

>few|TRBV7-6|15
CASSRATDNTGELFF
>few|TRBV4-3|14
CASSQGDREETQYF
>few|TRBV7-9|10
CASSRGEQFF
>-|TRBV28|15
CASSNRGPSSYEQYF
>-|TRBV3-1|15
CASSQDLTSQETQYF
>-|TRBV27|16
CASSSRLGGLYNEQFF
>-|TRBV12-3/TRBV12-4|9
CASSLGAFF
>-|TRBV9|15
CASSPRGGRGDTQYF
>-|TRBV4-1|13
CASSREWGTEAFF
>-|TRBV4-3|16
CASSQDPTGSAYEQYF
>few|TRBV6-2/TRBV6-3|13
CASSQTGFQPQHF
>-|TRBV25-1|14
CASSPGEDTGELFF
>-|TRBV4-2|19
CASSQGTIATGGNTGELFF
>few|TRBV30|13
CAWSVEPGVGQFF
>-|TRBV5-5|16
CASSPNRGLTYYGYTF
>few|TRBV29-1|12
CSVKGSNQPQHF
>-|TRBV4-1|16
CASSRTERGGNNEQFF
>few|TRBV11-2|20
CASSLVPAPTDFSGANVLTF
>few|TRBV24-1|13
CATSDLQTWEQFF
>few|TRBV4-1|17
CASSLRYEAGYTGELFF
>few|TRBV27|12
CASSPGISPLHF
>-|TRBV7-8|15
CASSRDRGTSYEQYF
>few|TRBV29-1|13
CSVTGGRFYEQYF